The 16 T cell receptor beta chains below were found in one sample sequenced in a study of blood T cell repertoires in COVID-19. The table came from immunoSEQ multiplex PCR; TCRdb's copy has only in-frame clones and leaves some out. The data contain just over 95,000 clones, approximately 87% of them singletons. The sample consisted of peripheral blood. These receptors originate from a human donor in a cohort sampled during active COVID-19.

The chain is built from TRBV10-1 and TRBJ2-3, with 7 bases identical to TRBD1. With 5 bases clipped from V and 2 bases from J, the junction kept 7 bases outside the gene matches. Germline CDR1 WNHNN, CDR2 SYGVQD (reference sequence). The CDR3 has 15 residues. The CDR3 nucleotides are TGCGCCAGCAGTCAAGGACAGGTCGTCACAGATACGCAGTATTTT. Protein sequence: CASSQGQVVTDTQYF.

This chain connects TRBV9 to TRBJ2-3; maybe TRBD1 (7 bases). From germline, CDR1 is SGDLS and CDR2 YYNGEE. The ends were cut back, 4 bases at V and 0 bases at J, with 15 bases in the middle. This CDR3 is built from 16 residues. CDR3 in DNA: TGTGCCAGCAGCAGGGGGGACAGTACGAGCACAGATACGCAGTATTTT. As protein: CASSRGDSTSTDTQYF. Full variable domain (missing parts from reference TRBV9 and TRBJ2-3): DSGVTQTPKHLITATGQRVTLRCSPRSGDLSVYWYQQSLDQGLQFLIQYYNGEERAKGNILERFSAQQFPDLHSELNLSSLELGDSALYFCASSRGDSTSTDTQYFGPGTRLTVL.

This chain joins TRBV27 and TRBJ1-2, with 8 nucleotides matching TRBD1. The CDR3 has 20 amino acids. V shed 5 bases, J shed 1 base, and the junction held 21 bases outside the gene matches. Germline-derived CDR1 and CDR2 are MNHEY and SMNVEV (reference sequence). CDR3 in DNA: TGTGCCAGCAGTCTTTCATACTTTCCGGGACAGGAAGCTTTTAACTATGGCTACACCTTC. This sequence encodes CASSLSYFPGQEAFNYGYTF.

This clone appeared a few times. This chain links TRBV7-9 with TRBJ2-5; TRBD2 matches 14 bases. The CDR3 is 15 amino acids. The germline gives CDR1 SEHNR, CDR2 FQNEAQ (reference sequence). J was trimmed by 5 bases and V by 3 bases; bases with no gene match: 2. As DNA, the CDR3 is TGTGCCAGCAGCTTGAGGACTAGCGGGGGGGAGACCCAGTACTTC. Its translation is CASSLRTSGGETQYF.

CDR3 region: CASSFHLTTYEQYF. The DNA for the CDR3 is TGTGCCAGCAGCTTCCATCTTACAACCTACGAGCAGTACTTC. This chain uses TRBV7-8 with TRBJ2-7; the D is unclear. In germline, CDR1 is SGHVS, CDR2 FQNEAQ. V dropped 3 bases and J dropped 2 bases, with 11 bases sitting between them. CDR3 length: 14 amino acids.

The rearrangement uses TRBV28 and TRBJ1-2; possible D gene TRBD1, 6 bases. V shed 3 bases and J shed 7 bases, with 12 bases lying between them. CDR3 length: 13 residues. Per the germline V gene, CDR1 is MDHEN and CDR2 is SYDVKM. The CDR3 DNA sequence: TGTGCCAGCAGTTTCCCGGTAGGGGGTGGCTACACCTTC. Translating gives CASSFPVGGGYTF.

Concerning this clone itself: At one of its ends the junction is not consistent with the germline gene, which may arise from a read error. J is TRBJ2-3 and V is TRBV10-3; possible D gene TRBD1, 6 bases. Germline CDR1 is ENHRY and CDR2 is SYGVKD. CDR3 size: 13 residues. This CDR3 is CAINSAWDTGAFF. Here the CDR3 DNA reads TGTGCCATCAACAGCGCTTGGGACACCGGAGCTTTTTTT.

The V and J genes are TRBV5-1 and TRBJ2-3; D is possibly TRBD1 (5 bases). The CDR3 totals 14 residues. In germline, CDR1 is SGHRS, CDR2 YFSETQ. The V and J ends lost 0 bases and 5 bases respectively, with 10 bases between them. CDR3 nucleotides: TGCGCCAGCAGCTTGGTTCTAGGGGTAGATACGCAGTATTTT. Its protein product is CASSLVLGVDTQYF.

This clone was recorded once. The V and J genes are TRBV7-2 and TRBJ2-1; D may be TRBD2 (6 bases). Trimming left V 5 bases short and J 3 bases short, with 8 bases between. The CDR3 extends over 13 amino acids. CDR1 and CDR2 (germline): SGHTA, FQGNSA. In nucleotides, the CDR3 is TGTGCCAGCAGCGCGGACTACTACAATGAGCAGTTCTTC. This sequence encodes CASSADYYNEQFF.

Written as DNA, the CDR3 is TGTGCCAGAGGGACACCAAACTCCCCCTACAATGAGCAGTTCTTC. This encodes CARGTPNSPYNEQFF. The chain combines TRBV2 with TRBJ2-1; TRBD1 is a possible D gene (6 bases). Germline CDR1 is SNHLY and CDR2 is FYNNEI. CDR3 length: 15 residues. Trimming took off 9 bases at V and 2 bases at J, with 17 bases between the two ends.

This CDR3 is CASSTAGGAHYGYTF. CDR3 nucleotide sequence: TGTGCCAGCAGCACCGCTGGGGGGGCTCACTATGGCTACACCTTC. The V gene is TRBV7-8, the J gene TRBJ1-2; D perhaps matches TRBD1 (6 bases). The V gene's germline CDR1 is SGHVS and CDR2 FQNEAQ. The V end was cut by 5 bases, the J end by 3 bases, with 16 bases between. The CDR3 sequence is 15 residues long.

The rearrangement joins TRBV6-6 to TRBJ1-2; no clear D gene. V was clipped by 0 bases and J by 6 bases, with 8 bases between them. Germline assignment: CDR1 MNHNY and CDR2 SVGAGI (reference sequence). There are 13 residues in the CDR3. The CDR3 region is CASSYSNPDGYTF. The CDR3 nucleotides read TGTGCCAGCAGTTACTCGAATCCGGATGGCTACACCTTC.

There are a few counts of this clone. The gene calls are TRBV19 and TRBJ2-7; no firm D call. V was shortened by 0 bases and J by 5 bases, with 17 bases between the two germline ends. The CDR3 extends over 16 amino acids. Germline lookup yields CDR1 LNHDA and CDR2 SQIVND (reference sequence). The CDR3 loop is CASSIEETSAWNEQYF. The DNA for the CDR3 is TGTGCCAGTAGTATAGAGGAGACGAGCGCCTGGAACGAGCAGTACTTC.

This chain uses TRBV5-4 with TRBJ2-1; 15 bases line up with TRBD2. Per the germline V gene, CDR1 is SGHNT and CDR2 is YYREEE (reference sequence). CDR3 length: 19 amino acids. The J segment lost 0 bases and the V segment lost 2 bases, leaving 6 bases of the junction unmatched. CDR3 nucleotide sequence: TGTGCCAGCAGCTTTCCCGGGACTAGCGGGGGGAGCTCCTACAATGAGCAGTTCTTC. Protein product: CASSFPGTSGGSSYNEQFF. Using reference TRBV5-4 and TRBJ2-1 for the parts outside the CDR3, the full variable domain is ETGVTQSPTHLIKTRGQQVTLRCSSQSGHNTVSWYQQALGQGPQFIFQYYREEENGRGNFPPRFSGLQFPNYSSELNVNALELDDSALYLCASSFPGTSGGSSYNEQFFGPGTRLTVL.

The J gene is TRBJ2-1, the V gene TRBV27, with D hard to call. This CDR3 contains 17 residues. With 5 bases removed from V and 0 bases from J, the gap between germline ends came to 17 bases. Germline V CDR1 and CDR2: MNHEY, SMNVEV (reference sequence). The CDR3 DNA reads TGTGCCAGCAGTCCATTCCTCCGACAAGACTCCTACAATGAGCAGTTCTTC. Translation gives CASSPFLRQDSYNEQFF.

V and J are TRBV5-1 and TRBJ1-2; a possible D gene is TRBD1 (6 bases). With 5 bases removed from V and 2 bases from J, the gap between germline ends came to 16 bases. The CDR3 extends over 15 amino acids. Germline V CDR1 and CDR2: SGHRS, YFSETQ. Written as DNA, the CDR3 is TGCGCCAGCAGGATACGACAGGAAGAAAACTATGGCTACACCTTC. It specifies CASRIRQEENYGYTF.